This T cell receptor (beta chain) was retrieved from a study of blood T cell repertoires in COVID-19. Study details: Donors in the United States, Italy and Spain gave samples during acute or convalescent COVID-19. T cells, B-cell-depleted T cells, or PBMCs provided the cDNA or gDNA that served as material.

This CDR3 comprises 12 residues. The V and J ends lost 5 bases and 6 bases respectively, with 10 bases between them. The germline V gene encodes CDR1 SGHRS and CDR2 YFSETQ. Original methodology: Reference gene primer amplification gave estimated nucleated cell counts. Sequencing was performed with immunoSEQ multiplex PCR; in TCRdb, only in-frame clones are kept and a portion is missing. For V, J and clone size, that table is used; D and trimming come from the DNA. Of 70,000 or so clones listed, approximately 90% are singletons. The chain links TRBV5-1 to TRBJ2-3, with TRBD2 as a possible D gene (6 bases). The specimen sequenced was peripheral blood. This TCR was sampled from a woman of 80 years or more with active COVID-19. The CDR3 reads CASRAGTDTQYF. CDR3 DNA: TGCGCCAGCAGGGCAGGGACTGATACGCAGTATTTT.